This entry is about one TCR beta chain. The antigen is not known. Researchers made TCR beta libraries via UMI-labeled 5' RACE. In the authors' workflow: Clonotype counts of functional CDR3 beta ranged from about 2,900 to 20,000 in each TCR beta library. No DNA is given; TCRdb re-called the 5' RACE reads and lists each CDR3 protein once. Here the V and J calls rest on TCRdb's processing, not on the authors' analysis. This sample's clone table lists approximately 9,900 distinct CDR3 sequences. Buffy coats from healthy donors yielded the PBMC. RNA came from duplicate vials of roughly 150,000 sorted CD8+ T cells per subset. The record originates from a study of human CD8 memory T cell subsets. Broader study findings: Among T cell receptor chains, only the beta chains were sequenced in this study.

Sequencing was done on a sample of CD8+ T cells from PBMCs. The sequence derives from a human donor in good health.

CDR3 loop: CASSRNQPARYEQYF. The chain employs TRBV6-2 or TRBV6-3 and TRBJ2-7. Looked up from germline, CDR1 is MNHEY and CDR2 is SVGEGT. The CDR3 is 15 amino acids.